The 6 T cell receptor beta chains below were found in one sample sequenced in a study of blood T cell repertoires in COVID-19. The table came from immunoSEQ multiplex PCR; TCRdb's copy has only in-frame clones and leaves some out. The sample shows tens of thousands of clones, 75% to 80% of them seen only once. Sequenced input: peripheral blood. The receptor set was obtained from an elderly woman with acute or convalescent COVID-19.

The chain links TRBV2 to TRBJ2-1; 14 bases are shared with TRBD2. This CDR3 has 14 residues. Germline V gene lookup returns CDR1 SNHLY and CDR2 FYNNEI. V was clipped by 3 bases and J by 9 bases; unmatched bases: 1. The CDR3 sequence: CASSETSGGGEQFF. The CDR3 DNA reads TGTGCCAGCAGTGAGACTAGCGGGGGGGGTGAGCAGTTCTTC.

This clone showed up just a few times. The rearrangement joins TRBV6-5 to TRBJ2-1, with D perhaps matching TRBD1 (5 bases). The CDR3 is 13 amino acids. Germline V gives CDR1 MNHEY, CDR2 SVGAGI. The ends were cut back, 2 bases at V and 6 bases at J, with 8 bases in the middle. CDR3 DNA: TGTGCCAGCAGTTACGGCCAGGGCAATGAGCAGTTCTTC. It codes for CASSYGQGNEQFF.

The J gene is TRBJ1-2, the V gene TRBV7-8, with D possibly matching TRBD1 (6 bases). Trimming removed 1 base at V and 8 bases at J, with 17 bases between. Germline assignment: CDR1 SGHVS and CDR2 FQNEAQ. This CDR3 has 15 residues. CDR3 DNA sequence: TGTGCCAGCAGCTTAGTAGGCTCACAGGGCGACGGCTACACCTTC. It codes for CASSLVGSQGDGYTF.

This clone was counted at least ten times. This chain uses TRBV19 with TRBJ1-1; 10 bases agree with TRBD1. The CDR3 extends over 14 amino acids. V shed 8 bases and J 5 bases; nucleotides not matched to a gene: 8. Germline V CDR1 and CDR2: LNHDA, SQIVND (reference sequence). The CDR3 DNA reads TGTGCCAGTGTTCGGACAGGGGGAAGTACTGAAGCTTTCTTT. Translated: CASVRTGGSTEAFF.

V and J are TRBV7-8 and TRBJ2-1, with 8 bases that match TRBD2. The CDR3 consists of 15 residues. Germline V gene lookup returns CDR1 SGHVS and CDR2 FQNEAQ. The V segment lost 5 bases and the J segment 3 bases; nucleotides outside the gene matches: 6. The CDR3: CASSPGLAFYNEQFF. CDR3 sequence (DNA): TGTGCCAGCAGCCCCGGACTAGCCTTCTACAATGAGCAGTTCTTC.

V usage is TRBV28 and J usage is TRBJ1-5; D may be TRBD1 (5 bases). Trimming removed 8 bases at V and 5 bases at J, with 13 bases between. CDR3 length: 13 residues. CDR1 is MDHEN, CDR2 SYDVKM, per germline. In DNA form, the CDR3 reads TGTGCCAGCTATCGGGGGGGGTATCAGCCCCAGCATTTT. This encodes CASYRGGYQPQHF.